This T cell receptor beta chain appears in the sequencing data of a study of CD8 T cells in ankylosing spondylitis (dated by TCRdb to about 2017). A note on the overall study: To find TCR variants linked to disease, the study profiled T cell receptor beta repertoires in ankylosing spondylitis patients and healthy donors. The full study cohort was made up of about 24 ankylosing spondylitis patients and 108 healthy donors. Peripheral blood samples were taken, and synovial fluid was additionally collected from ankylosing spondylitis patients. Study-wide findings and limitations: A CD8+ phenotype was shown by the disease-linked clones, which were found at relatively low frequencies in peripheral blood. The disease-linked clones were reported to be significantly enriched in matched synovial fluid samples from ankylosing spondylitis patients. Blood from ankylosing spondylitis patients appeared to be characterized by a TCR beta motif composed of under 10 highly homologous amino acid variants. Some motif variants had previously been reported in the synovial fluid and blood of reactive arthritis patients, which suggests shared mechanisms of disease initiation.

The run used an Illumina HiSeq 2500. Quantitative 5'-RACE with molecular barcodes was the method used to prepare the TCR beta libraries. Per the authors' processing: To identify disease-linked TCR variants, a new computational method was used, one built on a probabilistic model of VDJ rearrangement. In-frame beta chains were kept once TCRdb had trimmed the public reads at Q25 with fastp and called clones with MiXCR. A single entry per CDR3 protein holds the most common genes and DNA from its merged rows. The V and J calls were not made by the authors but by TCRdb's processing. This sample gives roughly 700,000 distinct CDR3 sequences in total; 15% to 20% of them show up just once. The ten largest clones represent around 19% of the sample. Including the terminal cysteine and phenylalanine, the CDR3 comprises 21 residues. Kept here is only the CDR3 DNA, which spans 63 bases and is read in frame from base 1. The germline V gene provides CDR1 MNHEY and CDR2 SVGEGT. V is pruned by 5 bases and J by 0 bases, leaving 20 bases of the junction without a gene match.

This clonotype was counted a few times. This receptor's antigen is unknown. Per-base qualities were not stored, and no clone one base away is much larger. The receptor was derived from a male donor with ankylosing spondylitis. Sample: blood, either unsorted or a sorted T cell fraction (not recorded which). The sequence joins TRBV6-2 or TRBV6-3 to TRBJ2-2, with TRBD1 matching 8 junction bases. Here the CDR3 is given as CASSLAGGAGTGSTNTGELFF. The DNA sequence follows: TGTGCCAGCAGTCTGGCAGGGGGCGCGGGGACCGGATCGACGAACACCGGGGAGCTGTTTTTT.